The T cell receptor beta chain described here comes from a study of T cells in Graves' hyperthyroidism and ophthalmopathy (dated by TCRdb to between 2018 and 2021). Notes on the research overall: Peripheral blood samples were taken at initial diagnosis, before any treatment was given. In more than 5 Graves' hyperthyroidism patients, the study also compared T-cell repertoires from thyroid tissue with T-cell repertoires from blood. Prospective prediction of ophthalmopathy was tested in an independent validation cohort of approximately 19 hyperthyroidism patients and some 17 patients who later progressed to ophthalmopathy. A discovery cohort of fewer than 110 patients, approximately 44 with Graves' ophthalmopathy and 55 to 65 with stable Graves' hyperthyroidism, was used to find distinguishing TCR V-J signatures. The 75 to 100 discovery patients were randomly split 7:3 into training and test sets. Following sampling, methimazole starting at 30 mg daily was given to hyperthyroidism patients, and high-dose intravenous methylprednisolone was given to ophthalmopathy patients. TCR Vbeta CDR3 sequencing of 120 to 150 peripheral blood samples (roughly 43 ophthalmopathy, 70 to 85 hyperthyroidism and around 17 progressor patients) is reported in the paper.

A patient counted as having stable Graves' hyperthyroidism if no progression to ophthalmopathy occurred over 18 months of follow-up. The hyperthyroidism patients were between 18 and 65 years old and newly diagnosed, with a disease duration of less than 2 months. The study excluded patients with uncontrolled infections, other autoimmune diseases, pregnancy or lactation. Diagnoses were established on the basis of clinical symptoms, serum thyroxine and TRAb, thyroid ultrasound, and orbital computed tomography. PBMCs were separated from approximately 10 ml of fresh peripheral blood using Ficoll-Paque density gradient centrifugation. Trizol reagent was used to extract total RNA, and RNA quality was then checked on an Agilent 2100 Bioanalyzer. What the work shows at the level of the full study, not this receptor alone: Sample size was not statistically predetermined, and investigators were not blinded to group allocation. Most expanded thyroid clonotypes (frequency above 0.001) were also detected in blood, suggesting blood repertoires may reflect thyroid immune responses. A 13 V-J signature model separated ophthalmopathy from stable hyperthyroidism, with around 91% sensitivity and roughly 82% specificity in cross-validation and 80%/75% in testing. In validation, the model predicted progression to ophthalmopathy a median of about 6 months before onset, with approximately 70% sensitivity and around 76% specificity.

The TCR beta CDR3 regions were amplified from RNA transcripts. For the first round of RT-PCR on the TCR CDR3, the HTBI primer set was used together with the Qiagen OneStep RT-PCR kit. The libraries were constructed in a second round of multiplex PCR and then size-selected and purified. Sequencing of the libraries was done on an Illumina HiSeq2000 using paired-end 100 bp reads. In the source study's methods: SOAPnuke was used to process the raw data, removing reads that contained adapters or uncalled bases, had a mean Phred below 15, or lacked an exact match to the constant primer or identifier. High-quality paired reads were merged using COPE v1.2.5, and each unique nucleotide sequence was defined as a clonotype. MiTCR v1.1 was used to align the clonotypes against IMGT TRBV, TRBD and TRBJ reference segments. Analysis was restricted to V-J combinations with a frequency above 0.0001, which covered roughly 99% of repertoires. A TCS score was defined as the ratio between F50 (clonal expansion) and ExV (chaos), using BLOSUM62-based TCRdist between CDR3 peptides within each V-J. Welch's t-statistics and random forest reduced around 550 V-J features to 13, which were used in a naive Bayes classifier (R e1071). In TCRdb, the public reads were trimmed at Q25 with fastp and aligned with MiXCR, with productive beta chains retained. Rows matching on CDR3 protein sequence are summarized as one entry with the most common DNA and genes. The V and J calls follow TCRdb's processing rather than the paper's. The sample profile shows 75,000 to 100,000 distinct CDR3 sequences; over 50% of them were found once. Roughly 26% of the sample is taken by the ten largest.

In the case of this clonotype: The specificity of this receptor is unknown. No base quality values were provided; no much bigger clone lies one nucleotide off.

At the junction V is shortened by 2 bases and J by 7 bases, with 21 bases in between. CDR1 SGHVS and CDR2 FQNEAQ are derived from the germline V gene. The CDR3 runs 16 amino acids, cysteine and phenylalanine included. Only the CDR3 portion is preserved as DNA: 48 bases, with reading frame beginning at the first base. Rearrangement joined TRBV7-8 to TRBJ2-7; a tentative D match to TRBD2 spans 6 bases. Sequenced input: blood. The receptor was derived from a woman in her thirties or forties with Graves' hyperthyroidism. The encoded CDR3 is CASSLLSGEAAREQYF. The bases read TGTGCCAGCAGCTTATTATCGGGGGAGGCCGCCCGGGAGCAGTACTTC.